The rows below give T cell receptor beta chains drawn from one sample of a study of T cells in Graves' hyperthyroidism and ophthalmopathy. From the multiplex PCR reads, TCRdb called clonotypes with MiXCR, one entry per CDR3 protein. The top ten hold around 4% of the sample, which has approximately 610,000 distinct CDR3 sequences, approximately 14% seen once. The sequenced material came from blood. These receptors were taken from a woman aged 40 to 49 with Graves' ophthalmopathy. The CDR3 runs from the conserved cysteine through the conserved F or W. The order of the fields is clone size, D gene, V gene, J gene, CDR3 protein, CDR3 DNA. D genes are given only for firm matches. Size tells how often a clone was seen (once, few, many) or the class of an expanded clone, and some rows leave it out.

>NA|NA|TRBV18|TRBJ1-1
CASSPRQDLGTEAFF
TGTGCCAGCTCACCCCGACAGGATTTGGGCACTGAAGCTTTCTTT
>NA|TRBD1|TRBV20-1|TRBJ1-1
CSAIDRTGATMNTEAFF
TGCAGTGCTATTGACAGGACAGGGGCTACCATGAACACTGAAGCTTTCTTT
>many|TRBD1|TRBV6-2/TRBV6-3|TRBJ2-2
CASSHRDRVAGELFF
TGTGCCAGCAGTCACCGGGACAGGGTAGCCGGGGAGCTGTTTTTT
>few|TRBD1|TRBV6-1|TRBJ2-7
CASSERGGQGEQYF
TGTGCCAGCAGTGAAAGAGGAGGACAGGGCGAGCAGTACTTC
>few|NA|TRBV11-1|TRBJ2-7
CASSSGPGIQLGSYEQYF
TGTGCCAGCAGCTCGGGCCCAGGGATTCAGTTAGGCAGCTACGAGCAGTACTTC
>many|NA|TRBV29-1|TRBJ1-2
CSVESGNYGYTF
TGCAGCGTTGAGTCAGGAAACTATGGCTACACCTTC
>many|NA|TRBV20-1|TRBJ2-7
CSARVRLDYEQYF
TGCAGTGCTAGGGTCCGGCTAGATTACGAGCAGTACTTC
>many|NA|TRBV28|TRBJ2-5
CASNGGAGEGTQYF
TGTGCCAGCAACGGAGGGGCAGGGGAGGGGACCCAGTACTTC
>many|TRBD2|TRBV7-8|TRBJ2-7
CASSTISGSYEQYF
TGTGCCAGCAGCACCATTAGCGGGTCCTACGAGCAGTACTTC
>many|TRBD1|TRBV6-2/TRBV6-3|TRBJ1-2
CASRPYVQGNVPQDGYTF
TGTGCCAGCAGGCCGTACGTACAGGGGAATGTGCCCCAAGATGGCTACACCTTC
>many|NA|TRBV12-3/TRBV12-4|TRBJ2-2
CASSSGVRNTGELFF
TGTGCCAGCAGTTCGGGGGTCCGGAACACCGGGGAGCTGTTTTTT
>few|NA|TRBV5-1|TRBJ2-7
CASSLDGRYEQYF
TGCGCCAGCAGCTTGGATGGCAGGTACGAGCAGTACTTC
>many|NA|TRBV7-9|TRBJ2-5
CASTDKGETQYF
TGTGCCAGCACGGATAAGGGAGAGACCCAGTACTTC
>NA|NA|TRBV2|TRBJ2-2
CASRDRTSTGELFF
TGTGCCAGCAGAGACAGGACATCCACCGGGGAGCTGTTTTTT
>many|TRBD2|TRBV7-9|TRBJ2-7
CASSLELAGVDEQYF
TGTGCCAGCAGCTTAGAACTAGCGGGAGTAGACGAGCAGTACTTC
>many|NA|TRBV28|TRBJ1-2
CASSLLSRILDGYTF
TGTGCCAGCAGTTTATTATCCAGGATCCTCGATGGCTACACCTTC
>many|TRBD1|TRBV11-1|TRBJ2-7
CASSQRTGFLYEQYF
TGTGCCAGCAGCCAAAGGACAGGGTTCCTTTACGAGCAGTACTTC
>NA|NA|TRBV19|TRBJ1-5
CASKLRRTQMPQHF
TGTGCCAGTAAATTGCGCAGGACACAAATGCCCCAGCATTTT
>NA|TRBD1|TRBV4-3|TRBJ2-6
CASSQETGGNSGANVLTF
TGCGCCAGCAGCCAAGAGACAGGGGGGAACTCTGGGGCCAACGTCCTGACTTTC
>many|NA|TRBV12-3/TRBV12-4|TRBJ1-1
CASSLWADSNTEAFF
TGTGCCAGCAGTTTATGGGCGGACAGTAACACTGAAGCTTTCTTT
>NA|NA|TRBV28|TRBJ2-7
CASGEVYEQYF
TGTGCCAGCGGAGAAGTCTACGAGCAGTACTTC
>NA|NA|TRBV27|TRBJ1-6
CASSYGGYSPLHF
TGTGCCAGCAGTTATGGGGGTTATTCACCCCTCCACTTT
>many|NA|TRBV3-1|TRBJ1-1
CASSQSRTEAFF
TGTGCCAGCAGCCAATCGAGGACTGAAGCTTTCTTT
>many|NA|TRBV29-1|TRBJ1-2
CSVEDRDKPTSNYGYTF
TGCAGCGTTGAAGATCGCGACAAGCCTACTTCTAACTATGGCTACACCTTC
>few|NA|TRBV4-1|TRBJ2-7
CASSQALRVSYEQYF
TGCGCCAGCAGCCAAGCCCTCAGGGTCTCCTACGAGCAGTACTTC
>many|TRBD1|TRBV19|TRBJ1-5
CASGGGSNSNQPQHF
TGTGCCTCAGGGGGGGGGTCCAATAGCAATCAGCCCCAGCATTTT
>NA|NA|TRBV6-5|TRBJ1-1
CASSLSYRAEAFF
TGTGCCAGCAGTCTCTCGTACAGGGCTGAAGCTTTCTTT
>many|NA|TRBV2|TRBJ2-5
CASRTGLGQETQYF
TGTGCCAGCAGGACAGGACTAGGCCAAGAGACCCAGTACTTC
>many|TRBD2|TRBV11-2|TRBJ2-2
CASRQTSGNGELFF
TGTGCCAGCAGACAGACTAGCGGGAACGGGGAGCTGTTTTTT
>many|TRBD2|TRBV6-1|TRBJ2-5
CASSEAVSGRRETQYF
TGTGCCAGCAGTGAAGCGGTTAGCGGGAGGAGAGAGACCCAGTACTTC
>few|NA|TRBV4-1|TRBJ2-7
CASSLSAEYSYEQYF
TGCGCCAGCAGCCTCTCAGCGGAATACTCCTACGAGCAGTACTTC
>few|TRBD1|TRBV19|TRBJ2-7
CASSPGQSFYEQYF
TGTGCCAGTAGTCCGGGACAGAGCTTCTACGAGCAGTACTTC
>NA|NA|TRBV29-1|TRBJ2-2
CSVAEDTLPNTGELFF
TGCAGCGTTGCGGAAGACACCCTCCCGAACACCGGGGAGCTGTTTTTT
>many|NA|TRBV7-9|TRBJ1-3
CASSPGLGLWNTIYF
TGTGCCAGCAGCCCAGGGCTGGGGCTCTGGAACACCATATATTTT
>once|NA|TRBV12-3/TRBV12-4|TRBJ1-5
CASSSPLGPQHF
TGTGCCAGCAGTTCTCCCCTCGGACCCCAGCATTTT
>few|TRBD2|TRBV9|TRBJ2-7
CASSVAGGPYYEQYF
TGTGCCAGCAGCGTAGCGGGAGGGCCGTACTACGAGCAGTACTTC
>NA|NA|TRBV6-5|TRBJ2-7
CASSYLSTDDATYEQYF
TGTGCCAGCAGTTACCTTTCGACCGATGACGCCACCTACGAGCAGTACTTC
>many|TRBD1|TRBV5-1|TRBJ2-7
CASSLGTTGYEQYF
TGCGCCAGCAGCTTGGGTACGACAGGGTACGAGCAGTACTTC